Reported below is one T cell receptor beta chain. This CDR3 spans 15 amino acids. Germline assignment: CDR1 MGHDK and CDR2 SYGVNS. Trimming shortened V by 9 bases and J by 0 bases, and 15 bases separated the two germline ends. The sample belongs to a study of blood T cell repertoires in COVID-19. Turning to the study itself: Sources were T cells, B-cell-depleted T cells, or PBMCs; the material itself was cDNA or gDNA.

Measured with immunoSEQ multiplex PCR; TCRdb has only the in-frame clones, and not every one. The sample lists tens of thousands of clones, roughly 86% occurring once. Sequencing input: peripheral blood. V is TRBV25-1 and J is TRBJ1-5; D is possibly TRBD1 (6 bases). The TCR was taken from a human donor in a cohort sampled during active COVID-19. DNA for the CDR3: TGTGCCAGTTCAGGGGATCTGGGTAGCAATCAGCCCCAGCATTTT. It yields the protein CASSGDLGSNQPQHF.